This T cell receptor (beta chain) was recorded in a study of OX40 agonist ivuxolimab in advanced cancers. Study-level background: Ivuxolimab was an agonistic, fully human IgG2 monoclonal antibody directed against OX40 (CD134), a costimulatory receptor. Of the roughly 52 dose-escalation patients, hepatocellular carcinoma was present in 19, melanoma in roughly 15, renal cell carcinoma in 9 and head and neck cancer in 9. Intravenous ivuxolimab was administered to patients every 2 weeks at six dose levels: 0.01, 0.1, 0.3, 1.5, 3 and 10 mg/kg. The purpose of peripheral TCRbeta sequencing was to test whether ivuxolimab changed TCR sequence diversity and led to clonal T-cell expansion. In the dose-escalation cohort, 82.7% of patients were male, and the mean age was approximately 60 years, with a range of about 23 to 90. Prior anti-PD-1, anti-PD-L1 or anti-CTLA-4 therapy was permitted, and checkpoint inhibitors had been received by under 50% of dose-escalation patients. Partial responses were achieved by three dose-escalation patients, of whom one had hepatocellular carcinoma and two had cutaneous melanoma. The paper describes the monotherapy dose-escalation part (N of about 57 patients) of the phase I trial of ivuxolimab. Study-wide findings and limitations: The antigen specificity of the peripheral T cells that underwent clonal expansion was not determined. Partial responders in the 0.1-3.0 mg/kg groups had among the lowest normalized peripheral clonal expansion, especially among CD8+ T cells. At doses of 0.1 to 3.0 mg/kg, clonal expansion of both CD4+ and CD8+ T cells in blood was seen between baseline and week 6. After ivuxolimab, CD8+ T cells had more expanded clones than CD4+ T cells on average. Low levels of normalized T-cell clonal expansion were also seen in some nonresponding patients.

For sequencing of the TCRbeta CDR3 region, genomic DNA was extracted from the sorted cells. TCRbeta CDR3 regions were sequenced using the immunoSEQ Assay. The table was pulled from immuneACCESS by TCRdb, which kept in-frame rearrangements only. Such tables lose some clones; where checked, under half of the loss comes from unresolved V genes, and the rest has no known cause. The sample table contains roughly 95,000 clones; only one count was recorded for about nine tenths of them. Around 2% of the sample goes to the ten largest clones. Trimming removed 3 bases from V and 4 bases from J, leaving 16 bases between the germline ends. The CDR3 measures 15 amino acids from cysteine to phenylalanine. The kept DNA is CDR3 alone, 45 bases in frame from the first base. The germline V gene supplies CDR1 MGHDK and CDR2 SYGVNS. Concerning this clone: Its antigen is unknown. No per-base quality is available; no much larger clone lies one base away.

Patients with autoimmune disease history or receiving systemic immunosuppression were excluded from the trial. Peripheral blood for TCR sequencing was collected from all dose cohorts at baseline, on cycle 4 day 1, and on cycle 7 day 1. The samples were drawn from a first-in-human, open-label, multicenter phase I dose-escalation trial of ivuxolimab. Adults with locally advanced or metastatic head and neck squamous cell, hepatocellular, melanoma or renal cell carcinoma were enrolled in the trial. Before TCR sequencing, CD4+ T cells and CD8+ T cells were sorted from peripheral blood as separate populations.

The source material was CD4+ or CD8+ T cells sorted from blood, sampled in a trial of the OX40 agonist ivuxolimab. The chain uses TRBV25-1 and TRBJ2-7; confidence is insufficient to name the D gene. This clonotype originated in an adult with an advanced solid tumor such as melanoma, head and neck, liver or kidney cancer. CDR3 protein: CASSDGVGLPYEQYF. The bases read TGTGCCAGCAGTGATGGGGTGGGCCTCCCGTACGAGCAGTACTTC.